A single sample gave rise to the 8 T cell receptor beta chains below, sequenced in a study of shared clonotypes between healthy human individuals. Produced via immunoSEQ multiplex PCR; TCRdb's table is partial and in-frame only. The table lists about 1.5 million clones, roughly 96% of them singletons. Specimen: naive CD4+ T cells sorted from blood. As to subset: CD45RA+ positively selected. The receptor source for this set is a man aged 25 to 45 in good health.

The V call is TRBV19, the J call TRBJ2-2; 12 bases line up with TRBD2. Losses at the gene ends were 0 bases for V and 6 bases for J; bases not matched to a gene: 5. The CDR3 is 17 amino acids. Germline V CDR1 and CDR2: LNHDA, SQIVND (reference sequence). The CDR3 coding sequence is TGTGCCAGTAGTATAGAGCTAGCGGGAGGGGCCGCCGGGGAGCTGTTTTTT. This codes for CASSIELAGGAAGELFF.

The CDR3 nucleotides are TGCAGCGTAGCGGACAGGCTGAACACCGGGGAGCTGTTTTTT. Protein sequence: CSVADRLNTGELFF. This sequence joins TRBV29-1 and TRBJ2-2; 7 bases are shared with TRBD1. Losses at the gene ends were 6 bases for V and 1 base for J; bases not matched to a gene: 5. This CDR3 is built from 14 residues. Germline assignment: CDR1 SQVTM and CDR2 ANQGSEA.

This clone was seen a single time. The genes are TRBV11-3 and TRBJ1-5; D is uncertain. Trimming removed 1 base at V and 9 bases at J, with 13 bases between. CDR1 SGHNT and CDR2 YENEEA come from the germline V gene. CDR3 length: 14 amino acids. CDR3: CASSLVTEGGPQHF. As DNA, the CDR3 is TGTGCCAGCAGCTTAGTTACAGAAGGTGGGCCCCAGCATTTT.

The chain employs TRBV6-1 and TRBJ2-2, with TRBD1 matching over 8 bases. V shed 4 bases, J shed 7 bases, and the junction held 5 bases outside the gene matches. Germline V lookup: CDR1 MNHNS, CDR2 SASEGT. The CDR3 is 14 residues long. CDR3 in amino acids: CASSGATGVGELFF. CDR3 DNA sequence: TGTGCCAGCAGTGGAGCGACAGGGGTCGGGGAGCTGTTTTTT.

The V and J genes are TRBV5-4 and TRBJ1-1; weak D call: TRBD1 (6 bases). Germline V gene sequence: CDR1 SGHNT, CDR2 YYREEE (reference sequence). V lost 4 bases and J lost 5, with 9 bases in between. This CDR3 is 12 amino acids long. DNA for the CDR3: TGTGCCAGCAGCACGGGGACAACTGAAGCTTTCTTT. Protein product: CASSTGTTEAFF.

The chain couples TRBV6-1 to TRBJ1-1; D ambiguous. Germline V CDR1 and CDR2: MNHNS, SASEGT. Deletions cut 8 bases from V and 6 bases from J, with 16 bases between. This CDR3 region has 13 residues. In DNA, the CDR3 is TGTGCCAGCGGGGTAAACGGTCAGGCTGAAGCTTTCTTT. Translation: CASGVNGQAEAFF.

The chain uses TRBV15 and TRBJ2-7; 7 nucleotides agree with TRBD1. Germline lookup yields CDR1 LNHNV and CDR2 YYDKDF (reference sequence). The junction had 4 bases not matched to a gene; V was cut back by 1 base and J by 1 base. The CDR3 is 15 amino acids. CDR3 loop: CATSRVSTGSYEQYF. CDR3 bases: TGTGCCACCAGCAGAGTTTCGACAGGGTCCTACGAGCAGTACTTC.

V usage is TRBV11-2 and J usage is TRBJ2-1; the match to TRBD2 covers 13 bases. The CDR3 totals 19 residues. The junction had 9 bases not matched to a gene; V was cut back by 3 bases and J by 1 base. The germline V gene has CDR1 SGHAT and CDR2 FQNNGV. The CDR3 bases are TGTGCCAGCAGCTTCATGGGGACTAGCGGGAAGAGGTCCTACAATGAGCAGTTCTTC. Its translation is CASSFMGTSGKRSYNEQFF.